This T cell receptor (beta chain) was sequenced during a study of blood T cell repertoires in COVID-19. Across the study: Material from acute and convalescent COVID-19 was sourced from the United States, Italy and Spain. In each case, the material was cDNA or gDNA derived from T cells, B-cell-depleted T cells, or PBMCs.

Per the original methods: Using reference gene primer amplification, nucleated cell counts were estimated. Assay: immunoSEQ multiplex PCR; the TCRdb copy retains only in-frame clones and omits some. The V and J calls and the clone size are those of that table, but D and trimming were determined from the DNA. In the table there are 130,000 to 150,000 clones, 84% of which are singletons. CDR3 length: 14 amino acids. The germline V and J ends were trimmed by 0 bases and 4 bases, with 10 bases remaining between them. The germline V gene encodes CDR1 SGHRS and CDR2 YFSETQ. The source of this sequence is a human donor in a cohort sampled during active COVID-19. The sample consisted of peripheral blood. The gene calls are TRBV5-1 and TRBJ2-5; the D gene is possibly TRBD2 (5 bases). In DNA, the CDR3 is TGCGCCAGCAGCTTGGCTGGTCGGGGAGAGACCCAGTACTTC. As protein: CASSLAGRGETQYF.